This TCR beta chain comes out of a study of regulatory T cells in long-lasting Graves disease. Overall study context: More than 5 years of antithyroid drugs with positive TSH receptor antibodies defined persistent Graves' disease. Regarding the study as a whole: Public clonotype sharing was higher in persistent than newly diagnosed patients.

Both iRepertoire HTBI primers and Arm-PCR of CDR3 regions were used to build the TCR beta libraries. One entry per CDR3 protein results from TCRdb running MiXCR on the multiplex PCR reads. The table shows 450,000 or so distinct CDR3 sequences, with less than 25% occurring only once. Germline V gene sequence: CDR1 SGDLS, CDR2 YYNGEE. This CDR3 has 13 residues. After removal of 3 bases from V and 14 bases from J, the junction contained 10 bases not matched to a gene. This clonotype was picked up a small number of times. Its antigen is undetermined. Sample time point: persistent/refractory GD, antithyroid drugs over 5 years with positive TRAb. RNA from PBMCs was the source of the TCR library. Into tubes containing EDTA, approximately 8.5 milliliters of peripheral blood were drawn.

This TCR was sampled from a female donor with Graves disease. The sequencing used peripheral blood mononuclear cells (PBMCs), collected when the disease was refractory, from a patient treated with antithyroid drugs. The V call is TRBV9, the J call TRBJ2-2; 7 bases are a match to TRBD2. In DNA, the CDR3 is TGTGCCAGCAGCGGGGGGAGCGGGGCGGAACTGTTTTTT. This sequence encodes CASSGGSGAELFF.